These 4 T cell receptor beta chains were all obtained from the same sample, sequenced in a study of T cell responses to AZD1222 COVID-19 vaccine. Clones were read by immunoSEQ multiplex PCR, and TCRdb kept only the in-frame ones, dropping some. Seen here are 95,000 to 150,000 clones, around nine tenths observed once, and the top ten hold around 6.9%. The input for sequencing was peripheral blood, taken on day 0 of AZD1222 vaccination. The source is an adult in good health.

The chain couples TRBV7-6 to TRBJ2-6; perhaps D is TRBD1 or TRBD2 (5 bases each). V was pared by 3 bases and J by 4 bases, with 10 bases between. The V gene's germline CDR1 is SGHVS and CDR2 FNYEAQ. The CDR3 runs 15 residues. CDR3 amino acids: CASSFPGRGANVLTF. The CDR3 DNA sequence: TGTGCCAGCAGCTTCCCGGGGCGAGGGGCCAACGTCCTGACTTTC.

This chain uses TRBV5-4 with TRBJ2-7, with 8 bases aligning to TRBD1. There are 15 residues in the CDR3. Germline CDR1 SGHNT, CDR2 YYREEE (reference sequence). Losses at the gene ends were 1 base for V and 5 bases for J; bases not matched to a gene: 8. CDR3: CASSLKQGVFNEQYF. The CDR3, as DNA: TGTGCCAGCAGCTTGAAACAGGGGGTGTTCAACGAGCAGTACTTC.

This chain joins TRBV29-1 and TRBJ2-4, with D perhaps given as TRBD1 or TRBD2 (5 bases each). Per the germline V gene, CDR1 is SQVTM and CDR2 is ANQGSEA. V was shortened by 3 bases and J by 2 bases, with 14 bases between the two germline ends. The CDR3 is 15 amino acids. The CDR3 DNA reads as TGCAGCGTTGACGCCCGTGGGGGAACCAAAAACATTCAGTACTTC. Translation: CSVDARGGTKNIQYF.

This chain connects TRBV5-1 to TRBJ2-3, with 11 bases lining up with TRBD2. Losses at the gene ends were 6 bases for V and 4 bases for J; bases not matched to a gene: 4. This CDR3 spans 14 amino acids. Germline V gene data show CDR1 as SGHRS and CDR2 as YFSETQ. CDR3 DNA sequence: TGCGCCAGCAAACTAGCGGGAGAAGCAGATACGCAGTATTTT. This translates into CASKLAGEADTQYF.